Shown below are 5 T cell receptor beta chains from a single sample sequenced in a study of early T cells in non-severe SARS-CoV-2 infection. TCRdb reprocessed the 5' RACE reads with MiXCR, giving one entry per CDR3 protein. The data show about 80,000 distinct CDR3 sequences, with over 9% seen just once and roughly 5% held by the top ten. The sequenced material came from whole blood. Receptor source: an adult who was a healthcare worker with PCR-confirmed SARS-CoV-2 infection or an uninfected control (not recorded which).

The chain couples TRBV5-4 to TRBJ2-1; D is unresolved. Deletions cut 0 bases from V and 0 bases from J, with 7 bases between. The CDR3 is 15 amino acids. CDR1 is SGHNT and CDR2 is YYREEE in the germline V gene (reference sequence). The CDR3: CASSLVGNSYNEQFF. The CDR3 bases are TGTGCCAGCAGCTTGGTAGGGAACTCCTACAATGAGCAGTTCTTC.

This clonotype was detected ten times or more. V is TRBV7-9 and J is TRBJ1-5, with TRBD1 matching over 7 bases. Per germline, CDR1 SEHNR and CDR2 FQNEAQ (reference sequence). Losses at the gene ends were 4 bases for V and 2 bases for J; bases not matched to a gene: 2. This CDR3 region has 14 residues. The CDR3 nucleotides are TGTGCCAGCAGCTCTGACAGGGGCAATCAGCCCCAGCATTTT. Its protein product is CASSSDRGNQPQHF.

This clonotype was seen at least ten times. The chain uses TRBV6-5 and TRBJ2-7; 12 nucleotides line up with TRBD2. This CDR3 is 16 amino acids long. Germline V gene lookup returns CDR1 MNHEY and CDR2 SVGAGI. After removal of 2 bases from V and 4 bases from J, the junction contained 6 bases not matched to a gene. The CDR3: CASSYRTSGRNYEQYF. Written as DNA, the CDR3 is TGTGCCAGCAGTTACCGTACTAGCGGGAGGAATTACGAGCAGTACTTC.

V is TRBV6-6 and J is TRBJ2-7, with D unresolved. Trimming shortened V by 1 base and J by 0 bases, and 4 bases separated the two germline ends. The CDR3 length is 13 residues. Germline-derived CDR1 and CDR2 are MNHNY and SVGAGI (reference sequence). This chain's CDR3 is CASSYLSSYEQYF. The CDR3 coding sequence is TGTGCCAGCAGTTACTTGAGCTCCTACGAGCAGTACTTC.

The CDR3 DNA is TGTGCCAGCAGTGGCACCGGGGCCGTAAACTCTGGGGCCAACGTCCTGACTTTC. Its translation is CASSGTGAVNSGANVLTF. The V gene is TRBV12-3 or TRBV12-4, the J gene TRBJ2-6; D may match TRBD1 or TRBD2 (5 bases each). This CDR3 has 18 residues. V lost 5 bases to trimming and J lost 0 bases, with 17 bases between them.